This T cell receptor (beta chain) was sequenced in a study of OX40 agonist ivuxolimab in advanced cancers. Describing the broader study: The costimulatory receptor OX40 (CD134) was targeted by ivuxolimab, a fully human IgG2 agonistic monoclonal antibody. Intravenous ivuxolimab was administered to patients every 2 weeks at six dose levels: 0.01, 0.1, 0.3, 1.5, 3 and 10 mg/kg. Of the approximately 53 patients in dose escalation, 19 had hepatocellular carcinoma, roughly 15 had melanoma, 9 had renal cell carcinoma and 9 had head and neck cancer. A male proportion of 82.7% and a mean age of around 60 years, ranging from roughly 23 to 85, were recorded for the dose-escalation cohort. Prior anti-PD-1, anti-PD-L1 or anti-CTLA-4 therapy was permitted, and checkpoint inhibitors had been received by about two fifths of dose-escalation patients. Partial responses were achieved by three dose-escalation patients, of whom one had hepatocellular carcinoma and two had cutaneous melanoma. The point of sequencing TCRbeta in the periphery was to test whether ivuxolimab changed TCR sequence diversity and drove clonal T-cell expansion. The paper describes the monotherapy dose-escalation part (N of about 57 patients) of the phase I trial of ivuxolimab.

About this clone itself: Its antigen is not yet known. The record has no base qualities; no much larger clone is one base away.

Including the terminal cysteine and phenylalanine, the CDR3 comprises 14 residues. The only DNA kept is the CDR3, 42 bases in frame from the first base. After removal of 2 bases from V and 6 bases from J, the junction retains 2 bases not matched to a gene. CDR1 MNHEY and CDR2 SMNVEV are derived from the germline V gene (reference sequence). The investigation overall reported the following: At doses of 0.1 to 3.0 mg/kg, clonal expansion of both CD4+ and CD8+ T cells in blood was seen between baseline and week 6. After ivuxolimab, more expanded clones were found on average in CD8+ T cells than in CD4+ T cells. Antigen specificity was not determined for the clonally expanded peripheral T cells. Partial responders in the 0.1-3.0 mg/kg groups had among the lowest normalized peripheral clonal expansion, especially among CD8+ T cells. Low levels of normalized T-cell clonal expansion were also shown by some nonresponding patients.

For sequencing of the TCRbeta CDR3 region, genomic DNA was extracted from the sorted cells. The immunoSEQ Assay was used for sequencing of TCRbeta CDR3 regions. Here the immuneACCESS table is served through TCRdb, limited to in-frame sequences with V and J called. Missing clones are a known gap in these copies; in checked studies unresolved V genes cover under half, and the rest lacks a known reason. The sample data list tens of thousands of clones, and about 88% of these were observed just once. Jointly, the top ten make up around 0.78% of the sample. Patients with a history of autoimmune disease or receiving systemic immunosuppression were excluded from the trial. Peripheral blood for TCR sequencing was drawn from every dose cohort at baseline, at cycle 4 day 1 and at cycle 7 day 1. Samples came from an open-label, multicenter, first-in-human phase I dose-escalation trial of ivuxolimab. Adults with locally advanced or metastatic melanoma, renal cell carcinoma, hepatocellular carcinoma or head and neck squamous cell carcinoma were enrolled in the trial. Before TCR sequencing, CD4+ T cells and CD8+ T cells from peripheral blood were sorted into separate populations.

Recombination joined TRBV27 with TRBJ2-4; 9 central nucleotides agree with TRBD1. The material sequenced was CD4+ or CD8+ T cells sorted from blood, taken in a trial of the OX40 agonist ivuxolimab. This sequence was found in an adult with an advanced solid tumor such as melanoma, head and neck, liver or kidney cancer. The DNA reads TGTGCCAGCAGTTTAACGGGACAGGGAAACATTCAGTACTTC. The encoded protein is CASSLTGQGNIQYF.